The clone carrying this T cell receptor (beta chain) was counted many times. Its cognate antigen is unknown. The sample originates from a study of regulatory T cells in long-lasting Graves disease. Study conclusions and caveats: Those with persistent Graves' had less TCR diversity than newly diagnosed patients.

The J segment lost 9 bases and the V segment lost 4 bases, leaving 5 bases of the junction unmatched. The CDR3 length is 12 residues. CDR1 and CDR2 (germline): LGHDT, YNNKEL (reference sequence). Construction of the TCR beta libraries employed iRepertoire HTBI primers in conjunction with Arm-PCR of CDR3 regions. MiXCR, run by TCRdb on the multiplex PCR reads, gives a single entry per CDR3 protein. Among approximately 470,000 distinct CDR3 sequences listed, about 16% were seen once. The time point is: newly diagnosed GD, antithyroid drugs for less than 3 months. RNA extracted from PBMCs served as the sequencing template. EDTA tubes received about 10 milliliters of collected peripheral blood. A further study also used this sample, focusing on T cells in Graves' hyperthyroidism and ophthalmopathy.

The chain combines TRBV3-1 with TRBJ1-2; 7 bases are shared with TRBD1. This receptor was obtained from a man between 35 and 55 years old with Graves disease. The sequenced sample was peripheral blood mononuclear cells (PBMCs), obtained at new diagnosis, from a patient treated with antithyroid drugs. The CDR3 protein is CASSPGTVSYTF. DNA of the CDR3: TGTGCCAGCAGCCCCGGGACAGTAAGCTACACCTTC.